Below, 24 T cell receptor beta chains from the same sample are listed, as sequenced in a study of blood T cell repertoires in COVID-19. Profiled with immunoSEQ multiplex PCR; TCRdb holds only in-frame clones, not every one. The sample holds under 250,000 clones, 65% to 90% seen once. Sequences were obtained from peripheral blood. The receptors originated from a woman aged 65 to 85 with COVID-19, enrolled during active disease.

The chain is built from TRBV7-9 and TRBJ1-3, with TRBD1 identical over 12 bases. Germline CDR1 SEHNR, CDR2 FQNEAQ (reference sequence). CDR3 size: 19 residues. V lost 6 bases to trimming and J lost 3 bases; unmatched junction nucleotides: 15. The CDR3 here is CASRKAGTGGSVDGNTIYF. CDR3 nucleotides: TGTGCCAGCAGAAAAGCCGGGACAGGGGGCTCTGTTGATGGAAACACCATATATTTT.

This clone was seen only a few times. Here the CDR3 DNA reads TGTGCCAGCAGCATGCGCAAGAACACTGAAGCTTTCTTT. This codes for CASSMRKNTEAFF. This chain uses TRBV7-2 with TRBJ1-1; D is uncertain. CDR3 length equals 13 residues. Per germline, CDR1 SGHTA and CDR2 FQGNSA. Trimming took 5 bases from V and 1 from J, leaving 8 bases between them.

This rearrangement joins TRBV5-1 to TRBJ1-1, with TRBD1 matching over 9 bases. The germline gives CDR1 SGHRS, CDR2 YFSETQ. V dropped 6 bases and J dropped 7; count of bases not matched to a gene: 10. The CDR3 length is 14 residues. CDR3 bases: TGCGCCAGCACCATACAGACAGGGGGTAATGAAGCTTTCTTT. Translation gives CASTIQTGGNEAFF.

In regard to this clone: At one of its ends the junction is not consistent with the germline gene, which may arise from a read error. The DNA of the CDR3 is TGTGCCAGCAGTGGGATAAGCGGGAGGTTTTCGAGGTCCTTC. Its protein is CASSGISGRFSRSF. The chain carries TRBV2 and TRBJ2-7, with TRBD2 matching over 9 bases. The CDR3 is made up of 14 amino acids. Germline V gene sequence: CDR1 SNHLY, CDR2 FYNNEI. Drawing the rest from reference TRBV2 and TRBJ2-7, the complete variable domain is EPEVTQTPSHQVTQMGQEVILRCVPISNHLYFYWYRQILGQKVEFLVSFYNNEISEKSEIFDDQFSVERPDGSNFTLKIRSTKLEDSAMYFCASSGISGRFSRSFGPGTRLTVT.

The J gene is TRBJ2-7, the V gene TRBV2, with 9 bases matching TRBD1. The V gene's germline CDR1 is SNHLY and CDR2 FYNNEI. V shed 10 bases and J 3 bases; nucleotides not matched to a gene: 10. The CDR3 is made up of 14 amino acids. The CDR3 loop is CATGARDRVYEQYF. The CDR3 DNA sequence: TGTGCCACCGGGGCCCGGGACAGGGTCTACGAGCAGTACTTC.

The J gene is TRBJ1-2, the V gene TRBV11-2; 8 bases fit TRBD1. The junction had 9 bases not matched to a gene; V was cut back by 5 bases and J by 7 bases. This CDR3 comprises 14 residues. Germline assignment: CDR1 SGHAT and CDR2 FQNNGV. The CDR3 DNA reads TGTGCCAGCAGCCCAAGACAGGGGTCCTTTGGCTACACCTTC. Translating gives CASSPRQGSFGYTF.

This chain connects TRBV2 to TRBJ1-2, with 7 bases fitting TRBD1. The CDR3 sequence is 17 residues long. The V and J ends lost 6 bases and 4 bases, in that order; junction bases with no gene match: 17. Per the germline V gene, CDR1 is SNHLY and CDR2 is FYNNEI. The CDR3 sequence: CASRDPPGVTGIYGYTF. The CDR3 DNA sequence: TGTGCCAGCAGGGACCCCCCAGGGGTGACAGGGATCTATGGCTACACCTTC. Drawing the rest from reference TRBV2 and TRBJ1-2, the complete variable domain is EPEVTQTPSHQVTQMGQEVILRCVPISNHLYFYWYRQILGQKVEFLVSFYNNEISEKSEIFDDQFSVERPDGSNFTLKIRSTKLEDSAMYFCASRDPPGVTGIYGYTFGSGTRLTVV.

The gene calls are TRBV12-3 or TRBV12-4 and TRBJ1-1; D gene uncertain. Between the trimmed V and J ends, which lost 6 bases and 0 bases, there was a span of 8 bases. The CDR3 runs 13 residues. The DNA for the CDR3 is TGTGCCAGCAGGGTAGTTGTGAACACTGAAGCTTTCTTT. Amino acid sequence: CASRVVVNTEAFF.

This chain connects TRBV14 to TRBJ2-7; D may be TRBD2 (5 bases). CDR3 size: 15 residues. V shed 4 bases and J shed 1 base, with 14 bases lying between them. Germline CDR1 reads SGHDN; CDR2 reads FVKESK. The CDR3 loop reads CASSLTGSGSYEQYF. Written as DNA, the CDR3 is TGTGCCAGCAGCCTTACGGGGAGTGGATCCTACGAGCAGTACTTC. The complete variable domain, with remaining parts taken from reference TRBV14 and TRBJ2-7, reads EAGVTQFPSHSVIEKGQTVTLRCDPISGHDNLYWYRRVMGKEIKFLLHFVKESKQDESGMPNNRFLAERTGGTYSTLKVQPAELEDSGVYFCASSLTGSGSYEQYFGPGTRLTVT.

The rearrangement uses TRBV11-2 and TRBJ1-6, with D hard to call. The CDR3 sequence is 16 residues long. V lost 1 base and J 0 bases, leaving 7 bases between the germline ends. Germline CDR1 SGHAT, CDR2 FQNNGV. CDR3 sequence (DNA): TGTGCCAGCAGCTTAGGACGGAGCTCCTATAATTCACCCCTCCACTTT. It translates to CASSLGRSSYNSPLHF. The full variable domain, its missing parts supplied by reference TRBV11-2 and TRBJ1-6, is EAGVAQSPRYKIIEKRQSVAFWCNPISGHATLYWYQQILGQGPKLLIQFQNNGVVDDSQLPKDRFSAERLKGVDSTLKIQPAKLEDSAVYLCASSLGRSSYNSPLHFGNGTRLTVT.

V usage is TRBV10-3 and J usage is TRBJ2-3; D is uncertain. The V gene's germline CDR1 is ENHRY and CDR2 SYGVKD. The CDR3 is made up of 12 amino acids. Trimming took off 8 bases at V and 4 bases at J, with 10 bases between the two ends. The CDR3 sequence is CAIAPVSDTQYF. Written as DNA, the CDR3 is TGTGCCATCGCCCCAGTATCAGATACGCAGTATTTT.

The chain joins TRBV7-3 to TRBJ1-1, with 7 bases that match TRBD1. Germline V gene lookup returns CDR1 SGHTA and CDR2 FQGTGA. The CDR3 consists of 14 residues. V lost 5 bases, J lost 4 bases, and 7 bases stayed unmatched. The CDR3 DNA follows: TGTGCCAGCAGCCTGGCTGGGACAGCCACTGAAGCTTTCTTT. Its protein is CASSLAGTATEAFF.

The CDR3 nucleotides read TGTGCCAGCAGTTACTCGCCGGGACAGGGGGCGTTGCCCTACGAGCAGTACTTC. Translating it yields CASSYSPGQGALPYEQYF. This chain joins TRBV6-2 or TRBV6-3 and TRBJ2-7; 12 bases match TRBD1. The CDR3 runs to 18 residues. Unmatched junction bases numbered 8, after V lost 0 bases and J lost 2 bases. CDR1 MNHEY and CDR2 SVGEGT come from the germline V gene.

V usage is TRBV19 and J usage is TRBJ2-1; the D gene is possibly TRBD1 (6 bases). CDR1 LNHDA and CDR2 SQIVND come from the germline V gene (reference sequence). The CDR3 extends over 14 amino acids. Trimming stripped 2 bases from V and 6 bases from J, with 11 bases between. CDR3 region: CASSINRVANEQFF. The CDR3 bases are TGTGCCAGTAGTATAAACAGGGTGGCCAATGAGCAGTTCTTC.

There are a few counts of this clone. The genes are TRBV6-5 and TRBJ2-1; TRBD2 aligns across 8 bases. Germline values: CDR1 MNHEY, CDR2 SVGAGI. This CDR3 comprises 15 residues. With 2 bases clipped from V and 7 bases from J, the junction kept 7 bases outside the gene matches. In DNA, the CDR3 is TGTGCCAGCAGTTACGCGCCTAGCGGGTTGAATGAGCAGTTCTTC. Protein product: CASSYAPSGLNEQFF.

CDR3 in DNA: TGCAGCGTGACGACTACAGGGGTAGATACGCAGTATTTT. Its protein is CSVTTTGVDTQYF. The J gene is TRBJ2-3, the V gene TRBV29-1, with 7 bases matching TRBD1. The germline gives CDR1 SQVTM, CDR2 ANQGSEA. After removal of 6 bases from V and 5 bases from J, the junction contained 8 bases not matched to a gene. There are 13 residues in the CDR3.

The CDR3 here is CASTRTVLLSPYQETQYF. The CDR3 DNA reads TGTGCCAGTACAAGAACGGTACTACTGTCGCCGTACCAAGAGACCCAGTACTTC. V is TRBV19 and J is TRBJ2-5; no definite D call. Germline-derived CDR1 and CDR2 are LNHDA and SQIVND (reference sequence). Deletions cut 7 bases from V and 0 bases from J, with 24 bases between. This CDR3 contains 18 residues.

The chain links TRBV4-2 to TRBJ2-2; 11 bases line up with TRBD2. Germline V gene data show CDR1 as LGHNA and CDR2 as YNFKEQ. Trimming cost V 4 bases and J 1 base; bases outside gene matches: 5. The CDR3 consists of 17 residues. The CDR3 here is CASSRGTSGRNTGELFF. The CDR3, as DNA: TGTGCCAGCAGCCGGGGGACTAGCGGACGGAACACCGGGGAGCTGTTTTTT.

The chain joins TRBV6-2 or TRBV6-3 to TRBJ2-5; no clear D gene. Trimming took 0 bases from V and 5 from J, leaving 7 bases between them. CDR1 is MNHEY, CDR2 SVGEGT, per germline. The CDR3 sequence is 13 residues long. The CDR3 reads CASSYSIGETQYF. The CDR3 DNA sequence: TGTGCCAGCAGTTACTCGATTGGCGAGACCCAGTACTTC.

The rearrangement joins TRBV14 to TRBJ2-1; a weak D match, TRBD2 (7 bases). The V end lost 0 bases, the J end lost 8 bases, and 26 bases lay between the germline ends. CDR1 is SGHDN, CDR2 FVKESK, per germline. This CDR3 region has 19 residues. In DNA form, the CDR3 reads TGTGCCAGCAGCCAAGATCTTGGGCCAAGGGGGAGGGCCGAGGATGAGCAGTTCTTC. It yields the protein CASSQDLGPRGRAEDEQFF.

The chain couples TRBV14 to TRBJ1-1, with D hard to call. Trimming took 4 bases from V and 3 from J, leaving 18 bases between them. The length of the CDR3 is 16 residues. Germline V gives CDR1 SGHDN, CDR2 FVKESK. CDR3 residues: CASSRLRTARDTEAFF. The DNA for the CDR3 is TGTGCCAGCAGCCGACTAAGGACGGCTAGGGACACTGAAGCTTTCTTT.

The chain uses TRBV10-3 and TRBJ2-5; 7 nucleotides align to TRBD2. V was pared by 2 bases and J by 2 bases, with 5 bases of the junction left unmatched. Looked up from germline, CDR1 is ENHRY and CDR2 is SYGVKD. The CDR3 totals 15 residues. CDR3 sequence (DNA): TGTGCCATCAGTGAGAGGGCTAGCGGTCAAGAGACCCAGTACTTC. It is translated as CAISERASGQETQYF.

V gene TRBV9 combines with J gene TRBJ1-4, with 8 bases that match TRBD1. The CDR3 spans 15 residues. CDR1 and CDR2 (germline): SGDLS, YYNGEE. J gave up 9 bases and V 0 bases, and 7 bases lay outside the gene matches. The CDR3 loop reads CASSVEAGGGKKLFF. CDR3 DNA sequence: TGTGCCAGCAGCGTAGAGGCAGGGGGCGGAAAAAAACTGTTTTTT.

This clone has a single count. The chain joins TRBV7-9 to TRBJ1-6; D remains ambiguous. CDR3 size: 16 residues. Germline V gives CDR1 SEHNR, CDR2 FQNEAQ (reference sequence). Trimming took 5 bases from V and 0 from J, leaving 11 bases between them. CDR3 in DNA: TGTGCCAGCAGCAGCTCCGGGATCTCCTATAATTCACCCCTCCACTTT. It translates to CASSSSGISYNSPLHF.